Listed below are T cell receptor beta chains from one sample, sequenced in a study of OX40 agonist ivuxolimab in advanced cancers. Clones were read by immunoSEQ multiplex PCR, and TCRdb kept only the in-frame ones, dropping some. The sample holds about 59,000 clones, approximately 86% seen once. The sample here was CD4+ or CD8+ T cells sorted from blood, taken in a trial of the OX40 agonist ivuxolimab. All receptors come from an adult with an advanced solid tumor such as melanoma, head and neck, liver or kidney cancer. The CDR3 runs from the conserved cysteine through the conserved F or W. The order of the fields is clone size, V gene, D gene, J gene, CDR3 DNA, CDR3 protein. D genes are given only for firm matches. Size values are once, few and many counts, or a class for expanded clones, and some rows have none.

>NA|TRBV4-2|NA|TRBJ2-4
TGTGCCAGCAGCCAACTCACTTGGGCCCAGGGGGGAGCCAAAAACATTCAGTACTTC
CASSQLTWAQGGAKNIQYF
>NA|TRBV2|NA|TRBJ2-2
TGTGCCAGCACCCGGGTGGTGCTCCCCGCCACCGGGGAGCTGTTTTTT
CASTRVVLPATGELFF
>NA|TRBV19|NA|TRBJ2-3
TGTGCCAGTAAAGATTGGTCGGGAGAGGGTACAGATACGCAGTATTTT
CASKDWSGEGTDTQYF
>NA|TRBV30|TRBD2|TRBJ2-7
TGTGCCTCTGAGCGGGACTCCGTCGACGAGCAGTACTTC
CASERDSVDEQYF
>NA|TRBV6-9|NA|TRBJ1-5
TGTGCCAGCGCGATAGGGGCCGGGGGCTACAATCAGCCCCAGCATTTT
CASAIGAGGYNQPQHF
>NA|TRBV9|TRBD1|TRBJ1-2
TGTGCCAGCAGCCCGGGACAGGGGACCTATGGCTACACCTTC
CASSPGQGTYGYTF
>NA|TRBV27|NA|TRBJ2-3
TGTGCCAGCAGTAGGGACGGGGGTAGGGATACGCAGTATTTT
CASSRDGGRDTQYF
>NA|TRBV7-3|TRBD2|TRBJ2-1
TGTGCCAGCAGCCCTGCGGGCGGGAGAGTCAATGAGCAGTTCTTC
CASSPAGGRVNEQFF
>NA|TRBV28|TRBD1|TRBJ1-4
TGTGCCAGCAGTGTCCCGGGACAGGGTGATGAAAAACTGTTTTTT
CASSVPGQGDEKLFF
>NA|TRBV10-2|NA|TRBJ2-2
TGCGCCAGCAGTGAGTGGGGGCCCGGGGAGCTGTTTTTT
CASSEWGPGELFF
>NA|TRBV9|TRBD1|TRBJ1-2
TGTGCCAGCAGCGTCACAGGGGGAGGAAGCTATGGCTACACCTTC
CASSVTGGGSYGYTF
>once|TRBV28|TRBD1|TRBJ2-5
TGTGCCAGCAGCTCCTATGGGACAGGGGTAGAGACCCAGTACTTC
CASSSYGTGVETQYF
>NA|TRBV6-6|NA|TRBJ2-7
TGTGCCAGCAGCCCGGACGGACTTCGCGAGCAGTACTTC
CASSPDGLREQYF
>NA|TRBV6-5|NA|TRBJ2-7
TGTGCCAGCAGTTACTCGGACAGTCCTAGCTACGAGCAGTACTTC
CASSYSDSPSYEQYF
>NA|TRBV20-1|NA|TRBJ2-7
TGCAGTGCTAGAAGTGGCTACGAGCAGTACTTC
CSARSGYEQYF
>NA|TRBV7-3|NA|TRBJ2-6
TGTGCCAGCAGCCAGGACCCCTCTGGGGCCAACGTCCTGACTTTC
CASSQDPSGANVLTF
>NA|TRBV10-2|NA|TRBJ2-1
TGCGCCAGCAGTGACCATGCGAACCACAATGAGCAGTTCTTC
CASSDHANHNEQFF